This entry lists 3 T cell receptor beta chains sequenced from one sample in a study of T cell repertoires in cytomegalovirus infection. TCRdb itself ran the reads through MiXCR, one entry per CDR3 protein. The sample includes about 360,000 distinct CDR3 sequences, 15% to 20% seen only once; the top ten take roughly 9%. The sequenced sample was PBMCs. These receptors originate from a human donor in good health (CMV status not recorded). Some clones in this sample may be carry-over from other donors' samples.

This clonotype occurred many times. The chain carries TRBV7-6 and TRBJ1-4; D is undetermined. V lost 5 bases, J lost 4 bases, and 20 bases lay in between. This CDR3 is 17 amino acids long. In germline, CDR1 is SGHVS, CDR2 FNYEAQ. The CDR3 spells CASSPSLGEKVNEKLFF. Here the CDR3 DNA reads TGTGCCAGCAGCCCGAGTCTGGGTGAGAAGGTTAATGAAAAACTGTTTTTT.

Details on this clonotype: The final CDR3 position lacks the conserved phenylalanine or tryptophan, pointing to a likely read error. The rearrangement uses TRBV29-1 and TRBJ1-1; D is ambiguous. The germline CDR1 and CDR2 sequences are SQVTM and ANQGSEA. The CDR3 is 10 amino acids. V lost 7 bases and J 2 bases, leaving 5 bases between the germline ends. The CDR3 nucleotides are TGCAGCGCCCAAAACACTGAAGCTTTCCTT. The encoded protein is CSAQNTEAFL.

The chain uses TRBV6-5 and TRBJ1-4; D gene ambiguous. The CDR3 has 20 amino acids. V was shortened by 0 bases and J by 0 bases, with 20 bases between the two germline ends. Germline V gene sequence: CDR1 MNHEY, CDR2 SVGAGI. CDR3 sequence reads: CASSYSRIRRTLPTNEKLFF. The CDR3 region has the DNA TGTGCCAGCAGTTACTCCCGGATTCGCAGGACCCTTCCAACTAATGAAAAACTGTTTTTT.